This T cell receptor beta chain was profiled in a study of T cell repertoires in cytomegalovirus infection. The junction had 7 bases not matched to a gene; V was cut back by 1 base and J by 9 bases. Per the germline V gene, CDR1 is LGHDT and CDR2 is YNNKEL (reference sequence). The CDR3 covers 15 residues. TCRdb used MiXCR to reprocess the reads, holding one entry per CDR3 protein. The profile shows 200,000 to 250,000 distinct CDR3 sequences, 20% to 25% of them singletons. This clonotype was seen a handful of times. This TCR was sampled from a human donor in good health (CMV status not recorded). Some clones in this sample may be carry-over from other donors' samples. The chain employs TRBV3-1 and TRBJ2-1, with 9 positions matching TRBD1. The sequenced sample consisted of CD8+ T cells from PBMCs. The CDR3 loop is CASSQGTGVGGEQFF. CDR3 sequence (DNA): TGTGCCAGCAGCCAAGGGACAGGGGTCGGGGGTGAGCAGTTCTTC.